The 4 T cell receptor beta chains in this list originate from one sample, sequenced in a study of cytomegalovirus exposure and HLA in healthy donors. The PCR contained 60 Vbeta and 13 Jbeta primers. Using immunoSEQ multiplex PCR, the repertoire was profiled, and TCRdb retains in-frame clones only, with some absent. Of 150,000 to 200,000 clones in the sample, approximately 85% are singletons; the top ten hold less than 2%. The specimen was PBMCs. The receptors originated from a man younger than 35 in good health and CMV-seronegative.

The chain joins TRBV7-2 to TRBJ2-2, with TRBD2 identical over 8 bases. The germline V gene has CDR1 SGHTA and CDR2 FQGNSA. Unmatched junction bases numbered 4, after V lost 6 bases and J lost 1 base. CDR3 length: 15 amino acids. CDR3 sequence reads: CASRFAGGNTGELFF. CDR3 DNA: TGTGCCAGCAGATTCGCGGGGGGGAACACCGGGGAGCTGTTTTTT.

The V gene is TRBV5-1, the J gene TRBJ1-1, with D perhaps matching TRBD1 (5 bases). Looked up from germline, CDR1 is SGHRS and CDR2 is YFSETQ. This CDR3 region has 17 residues. Trimming cost V 4 bases and J 1 base, with 20 bases left between them. The CDR3 DNA follows: TGCGCCAGCAGCCTGCGGGGGTTGGGAGTTCCGAACACTGAAGCTTTCTTT. It codes for CASSLRGLGVPNTEAFF.

The V and J genes are TRBV7-9 and TRBJ2-7, with TRBD2 matching over 12 bases. This CDR3 has 14 residues. J lost 7 bases, V lost 5 bases, and 6 bases had no gene match. In germline, CDR1 is SEHNR, CDR2 FQNEAQ (reference sequence). CDR3 nucleotide sequence: TGTGCCAGCAGCACTCTAGCGGGAGGGCAGGAGCAGTACTTC. It specifies CASSTLAGGQEQYF.

This clone was observed a single time. The V call is TRBV7-2, the J call TRBJ1-2; TRBD1 agrees at 7 bases. The trim removed 2 bases at V and 0 bases at J, leaving 9 bases unmatched. CDR1 SGHTA and CDR2 FQGNSA come from the germline V gene. The CDR3 is made up of 17 amino acids. CDR3 DNA sequence: TGTGCCAGCAGCTTAATGGGGATTGGGACAGCTAACTATGGCTACACCTTC. Translated: CASSLMGIGTANYGYTF.